This T cell receptor (beta chain) was sequenced in a study of patients and donors after allogeneic stem cell transplantation. This clonotype was counted at least ten times. CDR1 is ENHRY and CDR2 is SYGVKD in the germline V gene. The CDR3 is 14 amino acids. V lost 3 bases, J lost 4 bases, and 12 bases lay in between. TCRdb re-called the RT-PCR reads with MiXCR, one entry per CDR3 protein. The sample contains some 960,000 distinct CDR3 sequences, roughly 18% of which appear only once. Sequenced sample: blood, either unsorted or a sorted T cell fraction (not recorded which). The sequence derives from a human donor who was either an allogeneic HSCT recipient or a stem cell or donor lymphocyte infusion donor (not recorded which). It is not recorded whose cells these are; they may come from a transplant donor. The chain employs TRBV10-3 and TRBJ1-2; no clear D gene. Here the CDR3 reads CAISELAGAYGYTF. Here the CDR3 DNA reads TGTGCCATCAGTGAATTGGCAGGCGCCTATGGCTACACCTTC.